Listed below are T cell receptor beta chains from one sample, sequenced in a study of CXCR3-negative and CXCR3-positive naive CD8 T cells. No DNA is given; TCRdb re-called the 5' RACE reads and lists each CDR3 protein once. This sample's table reports tens of thousands of distinct CDR3 sequences. The source material was naive CXCR3+ CD8+ T cells from blood. These receptors originate from a human donor in good health. Some clones in this sample may be carry-over from other donors' samples. Each CDR3 is given with its conserved first and last residue.

cdr3_aa	v_call	j_call
CASSPGGPSTDTQYF	TRBV6-5	TRBJ2-3
CASSLTRRAGERTNEQFF	TRBV7-3	TRBJ2-1
CASSFHREETQYF	TRBV28	TRBJ2-5
CASSAYTDTQYF	TRBV28	TRBJ2-3
CASSWSGSRKDTQYF	TRBV6-2/TRBV6-3	TRBJ2-3
CASSQEPGANTEAFF	TRBV4-1	TRBJ1-1
CSAWPDHSYEQYF	TRBV20-1	TRBJ2-7
CASSPVPEEPDTQYF	TRBV28	TRBJ2-3
CASSLEGGADTQYF	TRBV28	TRBJ2-3
CASSHHGQGGEQPQHF	TRBV3-1	TRBJ1-5
CASRKDSQETQYF	TRBV7-9	TRBJ2-5
CASSPPAEPQQYF	TRBV18	TRBJ2-7
CASRVSGFEDEQFF	TRBV19	TRBJ2-1
CASSFGVGGKNIQYF	TRBV5-6	TRBJ2-4
CSRAGGEETQYF	TRBV20-1	TRBJ2-5
CACSPGDSSYEQYF	TRBV18	TRBJ2-7
CASSLLAGVYYEQYF	TRBV28	TRBJ2-7
CASSARDRTPLGGYTF	TRBV9	TRBJ1-2
CASSQGVRGLDGYTF	TRBV4-1	TRBJ1-2
CASSPSGMDRALGTEAFF	TRBV9	TRBJ1-1
CASSQEGINQPQHF	TRBV4-1	TRBJ1-5
CSGGTRGTDNEQFF	TRBV29-1	TRBJ2-1
CASSIRVGRTSGRKGYEQYF	TRBV19	TRBJ2-7
CASSQTSTDTQYF	TRBV3-1	TRBJ2-3
CASSEGVRADTQYF	TRBV9	TRBJ2-3
CSARDLWRGPTDTQYF	TRBV20-1	TRBJ2-3
CSVEEQGTTYEQYF	TRBV29-1	TRBJ2-7
CATSRDYAQYHSYNEQFF	TRBV15	TRBJ2-1
CASSLSTNTEAFF	TRBV5-1	TRBJ1-1
CASSQEWPQLTRSSTDTQYF	TRBV4-1	TRBJ2-3
CASSPVRDSSYNEQFF	TRBV9	TRBJ2-1
CSAKDRGLAGAVVEQYF	TRBV20-1	TRBJ2-7
CASSFTRGNEQFF	TRBV7-2	TRBJ2-1
CASSYFGTGANQPQHF	TRBV6-2/TRBV6-3	TRBJ1-5
CASSVELGSPLHF	TRBV9	TRBJ1-6
CASSLAGQGTDTQYF	TRBV7-8	TRBJ2-3
CSASPGQLNYGYTF	TRBV20-1	TRBJ1-2
CASGLYQETQYF	TRBV12-3/TRBV12-4	TRBJ2-5
CASSFRSGRETQYF	TRBV5-6	TRBJ2-5
CASSTTTTGTGLEQYF	TRBV7-9	TRBJ2-7